The subject of this entry is one TCR beta chain. This table comes from immunoSEQ multiplex PCR, and its TCRdb copy is limited to in-frame clones, with some not included. The sample consists of fewer than 350,000 clones, around 85% of them appearing once. The data originate from a study of blood T cell repertoires in COVID-19. The CDR3 has 14 residues. Germline V gene lookup returns CDR1 SGHRS and CDR2 YFSETQ. With 0 bases removed from V and 8 bases from J, the gap between germline ends came to 12 bases. The sequencing input was PBMCs or T cells enriched from blood (not recorded which). The chain employs TRBV5-1 and TRBJ2-1; D may be TRBD1 (6 bases). The TCR sequence derives from a woman aged 25 to 45 who had been exposed to COVID-19. The CDR3 loop reads CASSLEQGRHEQFF. CDR3 nucleotide sequence: TGCGCCAGCAGCTTGGAACAGGGAAGGCATGAGCAGTTCTTC.